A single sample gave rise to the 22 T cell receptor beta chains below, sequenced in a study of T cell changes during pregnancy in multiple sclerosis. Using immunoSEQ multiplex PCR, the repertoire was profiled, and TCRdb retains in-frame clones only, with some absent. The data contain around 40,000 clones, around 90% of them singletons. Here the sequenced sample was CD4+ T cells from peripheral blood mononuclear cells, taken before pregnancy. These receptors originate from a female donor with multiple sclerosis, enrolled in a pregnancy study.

In DNA form, the CDR3 reads TGTGCCAGCAGCCGGGGACAGGGGGCGGTGAACACTGAAGCTTTCTTT. Translated, it gives CASSRGQGAVNTEAFF. This chain connects TRBV5-5 to TRBJ1-1, with 12 bases aligning to TRBD1. The CDR3 contains 16 residues. After removal of 4 bases from V and 0 bases from J, the junction contained 4 bases not matched to a gene. Germline CDR1 is SGHKS and CDR2 is YYEKEE (reference sequence).

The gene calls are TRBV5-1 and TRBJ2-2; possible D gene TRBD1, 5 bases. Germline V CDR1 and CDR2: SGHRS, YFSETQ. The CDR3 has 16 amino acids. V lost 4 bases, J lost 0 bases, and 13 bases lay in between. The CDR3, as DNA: TGCGCCAGCAGCCCCCCAGGGCGGACGAACACCGGGGAGCTGTTTTTT. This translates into CASSPPGRTNTGELFF.

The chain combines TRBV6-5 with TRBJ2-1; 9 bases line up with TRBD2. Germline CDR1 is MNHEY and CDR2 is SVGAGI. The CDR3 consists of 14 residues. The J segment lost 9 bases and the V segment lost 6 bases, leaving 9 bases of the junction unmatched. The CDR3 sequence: CASSPGLAYAEQFF. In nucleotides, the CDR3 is TGTGCCAGCAGCCCGGGACTAGCTTATGCTGAGCAGTTCTTC.

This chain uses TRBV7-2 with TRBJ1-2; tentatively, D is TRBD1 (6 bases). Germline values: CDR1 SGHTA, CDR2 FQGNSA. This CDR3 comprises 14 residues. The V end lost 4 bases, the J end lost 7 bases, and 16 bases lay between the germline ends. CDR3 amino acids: CASSSRDTVAGYTF. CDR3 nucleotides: TGTGCCAGCAGCTCACGGGACACGGTCGCTGGCTACACCTTC.

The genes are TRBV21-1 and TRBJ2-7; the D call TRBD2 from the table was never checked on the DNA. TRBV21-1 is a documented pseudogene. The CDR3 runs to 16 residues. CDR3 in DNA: TGTGCCAGCAGCAGGGAGCGGGGGACCTTCTCCTACGAGCAGTACTTC. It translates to CASSRERGTFSYEQYF.

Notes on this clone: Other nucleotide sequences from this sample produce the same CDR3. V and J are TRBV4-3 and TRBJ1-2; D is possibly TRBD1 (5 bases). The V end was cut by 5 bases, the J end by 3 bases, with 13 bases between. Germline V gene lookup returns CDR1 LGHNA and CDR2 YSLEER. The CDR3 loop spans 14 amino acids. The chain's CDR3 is CASSLGQGDYGYTF. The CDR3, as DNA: TGCGCCAGCAGCTTAGGGCAGGGTGACTATGGCTACACCTTC.

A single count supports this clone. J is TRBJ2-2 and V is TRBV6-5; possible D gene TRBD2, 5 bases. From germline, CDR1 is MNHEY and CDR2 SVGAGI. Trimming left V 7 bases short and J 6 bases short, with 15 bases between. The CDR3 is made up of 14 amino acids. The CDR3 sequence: CASTSPPGAGELFF. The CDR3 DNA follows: TGTGCCAGCACATCTCCCCCCGGGGCCGGGGAGCTGTTTTTT.

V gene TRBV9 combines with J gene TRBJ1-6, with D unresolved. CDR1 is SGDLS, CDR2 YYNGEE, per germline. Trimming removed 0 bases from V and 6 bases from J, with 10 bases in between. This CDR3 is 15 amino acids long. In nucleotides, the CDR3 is TGTGCCAGCAGCGTAGGCAGAATTGGTAATTCACCCCTCCACTTT. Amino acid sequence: CASSVGRIGNSPLHF.

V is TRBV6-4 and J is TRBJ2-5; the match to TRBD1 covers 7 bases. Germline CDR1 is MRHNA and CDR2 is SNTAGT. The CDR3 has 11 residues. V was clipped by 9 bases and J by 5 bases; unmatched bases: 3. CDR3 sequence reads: CARTGSETQYF. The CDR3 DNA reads TGTGCCAGGACAGGGTCGGAGACCCAGTACTTC.

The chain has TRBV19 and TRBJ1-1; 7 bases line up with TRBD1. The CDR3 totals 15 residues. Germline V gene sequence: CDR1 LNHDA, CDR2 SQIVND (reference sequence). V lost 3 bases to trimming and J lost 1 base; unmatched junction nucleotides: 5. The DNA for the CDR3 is TGTGCCAGTAGTATGACAGGGCTTGGGAACACTGAAGCTTTCTTT. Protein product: CASSMTGLGNTEAFF.

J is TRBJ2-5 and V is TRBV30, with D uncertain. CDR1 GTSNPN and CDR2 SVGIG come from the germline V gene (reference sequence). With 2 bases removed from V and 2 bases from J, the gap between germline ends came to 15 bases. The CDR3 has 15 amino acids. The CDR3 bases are TGTGCCTGGAGTACCCCGAGATTTCGACAAGAGACCCAGTACTTC. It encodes CAWSTPRFRQETQYF.

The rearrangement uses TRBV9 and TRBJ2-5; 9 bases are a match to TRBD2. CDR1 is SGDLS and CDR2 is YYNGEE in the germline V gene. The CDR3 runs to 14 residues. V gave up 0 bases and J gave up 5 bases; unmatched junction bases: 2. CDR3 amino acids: CASSVGAGGETQYF. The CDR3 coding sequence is TGTGCCAGCAGCGTAGGGGCGGGGGGGGAGACCCAGTACTTC.

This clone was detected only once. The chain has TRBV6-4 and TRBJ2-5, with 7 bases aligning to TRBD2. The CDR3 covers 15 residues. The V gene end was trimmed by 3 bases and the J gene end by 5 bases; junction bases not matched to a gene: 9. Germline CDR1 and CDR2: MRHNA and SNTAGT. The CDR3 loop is CASSESPSGFETQYF. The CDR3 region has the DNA TGTGCCAGCAGTGAATCCCCTAGCGGATTCGAGACCCAGTACTTC.

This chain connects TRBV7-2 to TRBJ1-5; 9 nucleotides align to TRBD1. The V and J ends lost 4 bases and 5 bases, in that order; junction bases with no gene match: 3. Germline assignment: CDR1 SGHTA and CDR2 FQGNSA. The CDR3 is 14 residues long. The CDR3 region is CASSSRQGDQPQHF. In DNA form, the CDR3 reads TGTGCCAGCAGCTCCAGACAGGGGGATCAGCCCCAGCATTTT.

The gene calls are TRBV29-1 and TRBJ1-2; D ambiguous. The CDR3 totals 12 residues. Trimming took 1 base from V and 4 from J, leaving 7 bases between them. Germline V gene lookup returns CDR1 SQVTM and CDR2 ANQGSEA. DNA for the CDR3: TGCAGCGTTGAAGCGGGAGGCTATGGCTACACCTTC. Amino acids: CSVEAGGYGYTF.

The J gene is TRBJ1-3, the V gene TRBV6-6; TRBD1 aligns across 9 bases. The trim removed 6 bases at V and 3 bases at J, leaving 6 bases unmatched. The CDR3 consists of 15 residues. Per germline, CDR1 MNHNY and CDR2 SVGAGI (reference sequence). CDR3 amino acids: CASSTGTGSGNTIYF. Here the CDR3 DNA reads TGTGCCAGCAGCACCGGGACAGGGAGTGGAAACACCATATATTTT.

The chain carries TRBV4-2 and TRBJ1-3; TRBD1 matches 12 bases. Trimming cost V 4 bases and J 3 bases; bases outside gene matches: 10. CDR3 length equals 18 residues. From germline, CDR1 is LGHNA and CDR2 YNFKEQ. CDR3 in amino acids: CASSPRRGQGAYGNTIYF. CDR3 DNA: TGTGCCAGCAGCCCCCGGCGGGGACAGGGGGCTTATGGAAACACCATATATTTT.

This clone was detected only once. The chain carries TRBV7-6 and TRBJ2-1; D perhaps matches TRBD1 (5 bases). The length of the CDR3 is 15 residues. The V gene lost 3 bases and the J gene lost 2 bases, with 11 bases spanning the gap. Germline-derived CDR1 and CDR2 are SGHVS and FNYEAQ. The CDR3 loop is CASSFVQGPYNEQFF. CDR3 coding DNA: TGTGCCAGCAGCTTCGTTCAGGGCCCCTACAATGAGCAGTTCTTC.

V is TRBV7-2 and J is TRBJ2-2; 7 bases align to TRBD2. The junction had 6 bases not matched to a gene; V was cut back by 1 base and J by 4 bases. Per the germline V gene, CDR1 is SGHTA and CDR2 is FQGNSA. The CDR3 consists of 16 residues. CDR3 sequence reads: CASSLELASLTGELFF. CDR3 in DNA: TGTGCCAGCAGCTTAGAACTAGCGAGTCTCACCGGGGAGCTGTTTTTT.

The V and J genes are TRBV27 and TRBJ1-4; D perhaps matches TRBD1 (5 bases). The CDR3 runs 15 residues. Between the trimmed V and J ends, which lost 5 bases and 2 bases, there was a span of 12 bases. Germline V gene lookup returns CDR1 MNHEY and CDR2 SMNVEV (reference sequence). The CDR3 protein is CASSTTGRTNEKLFF. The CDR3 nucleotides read TGTGCCAGCAGTACTACAGGCCGTACTAATGAAAAACTGTTTTTT.

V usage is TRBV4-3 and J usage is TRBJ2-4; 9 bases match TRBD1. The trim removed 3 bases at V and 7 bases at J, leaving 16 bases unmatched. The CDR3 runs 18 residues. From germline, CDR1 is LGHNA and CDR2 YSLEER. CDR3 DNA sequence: TGCGCCAGCAGCCAGCTGGGGGGTGGACAGGGGTTGATGAACATTCAGTACTTC. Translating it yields CASSQLGGGQGLMNIQYF.

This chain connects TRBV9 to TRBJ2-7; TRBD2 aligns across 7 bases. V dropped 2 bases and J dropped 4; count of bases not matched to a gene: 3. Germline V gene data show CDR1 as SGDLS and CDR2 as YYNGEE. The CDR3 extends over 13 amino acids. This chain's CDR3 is CASSVGAGYEQYF. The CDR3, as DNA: TGTGCCAGCAGCGTTGGAGCGGGGTACGAGCAGTACTTC.